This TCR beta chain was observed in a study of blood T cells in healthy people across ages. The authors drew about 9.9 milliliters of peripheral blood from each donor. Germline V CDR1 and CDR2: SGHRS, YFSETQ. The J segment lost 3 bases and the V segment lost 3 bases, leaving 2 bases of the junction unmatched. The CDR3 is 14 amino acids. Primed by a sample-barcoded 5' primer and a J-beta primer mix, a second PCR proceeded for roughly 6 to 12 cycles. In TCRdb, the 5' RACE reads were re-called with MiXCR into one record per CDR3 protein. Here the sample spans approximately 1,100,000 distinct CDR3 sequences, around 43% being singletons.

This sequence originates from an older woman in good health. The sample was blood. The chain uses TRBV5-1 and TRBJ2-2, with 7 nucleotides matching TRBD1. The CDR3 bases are TGCGCCAGCAGCTGGGGACAGTACACCGGGGAGCTGTTTTTT. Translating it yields CASSWGQYTGELFF.